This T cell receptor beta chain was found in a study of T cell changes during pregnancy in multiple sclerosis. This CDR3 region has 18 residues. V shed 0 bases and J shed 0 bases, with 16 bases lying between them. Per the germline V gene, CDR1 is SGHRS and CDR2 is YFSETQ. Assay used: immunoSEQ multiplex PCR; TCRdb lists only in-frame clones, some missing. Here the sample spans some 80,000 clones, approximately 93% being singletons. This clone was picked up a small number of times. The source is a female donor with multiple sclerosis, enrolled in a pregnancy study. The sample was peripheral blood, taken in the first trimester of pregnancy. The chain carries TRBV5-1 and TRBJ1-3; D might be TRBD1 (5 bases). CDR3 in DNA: TGCGCCAGCAGCTTGGCCGGGGGAGGGCAGACCTCTGGAAACACCATATATTTT. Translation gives CASSLAGGGQTSGNTIYF.